Listed here are 17 T cell receptor beta chains from one sample, sequenced in a study of human T cells and chemical hapten exposure. As for time point: patch test 3, about 24 weeks after DPC sensitization. The sample's treatment: therapeutic diphenylcyclopropenone sensitization with weekly scalp DPC. MiXCR was run by TCRdb on the RACE reads, yielding one entry per CDR3 protein. The data hold some 90,000 distinct CDR3 sequences, with approximately 11% observed a single time. Sequencing was performed on whole blood, taken in connection with sensitization to the hapten diphenylcyclopropenone (DPC). The receptors here all came from a woman aged 25-40 years with alopecia areata. Some clones in this sample may be carry-over from other donors' samples.

This clonotype showed up just a few times. V usage is TRBV12-3 or TRBV12-4 and J usage is TRBJ1-5, with unresolved D. Between the trimmed V and J ends, which lost 3 bases and 6 bases, there was a span of 6 bases. There are 12 residues in the CDR3. The CDR3 DNA sequence: TGTGCCAGCAGTTTTCCGACTCAGCCCCAGCATTTT. Translated, it gives CASSFPTQPQHF.

At least ten counts were recorded for this clonotype. The chain carries TRBV28 and TRBJ2-5; TRBD1 agrees at 7 bases. Trimming cost V 5 bases and J 3 bases; bases outside gene matches: 9. This CDR3 has 15 amino acids. CDR1 and CDR2 (germline): MDHEN, SYDVKM. The CDR3 region has the DNA TGTGCCAGCAGTACCACCGGGACAGAAAAAGAGACCCAGTACTTC. Encoded protein: CASSTTGTEKETQYF.

The chain uses TRBV20-1 and TRBJ2-5; TRBD1 agrees at 7 bases. The length of the CDR3 is 13 residues. CDR1 and CDR2 from the germline V gene are DFQATT and SNEGSKA (reference sequence). The ends lost 5 bases at V and 3 bases at J; junction bases unmatched: 6. The CDR3: CSALDRVEETQYF. For the CDR3, the DNA is TGCAGTGCTCTTGACAGGGTCGAAGAGACCCAGTACTTC.

This clonotype showed up many times. The chain is built from TRBV6-2 or TRBV6-3 and TRBJ2-4, with 12 bases fitting TRBD2. CDR3 size: 20 residues. Germline V lookup: CDR1 MNHEY, CDR2 SVGEGT. With 6 bases clipped from V and 0 bases from J, the junction kept 15 bases outside the gene matches. The DNA of the CDR3 is TGTGCCAGCAGGATCGGGGGTGGACTAGCGGGGAGCCTAGCCAAAAACATTCAGTACTTC. Amino acids: CASRIGGGLAGSLAKNIQYF.

This clonotype turned up a few times. The rearrangement links TRBV30 to TRBJ2-3; 7 nucleotides match TRBD2. Unmatched junction bases numbered 2, after V lost 4 bases and J lost 1 base. The CDR3 sequence is 13 residues long. The germline V gene encodes CDR1 GTSNPN and CDR2 SVGIG (reference sequence). In nucleotides, the CDR3 is TGTGCCTGGAATCTAGCGGGCACAGATACGCAGTATTTT. This codes for CAWNLAGTDTQYF.

In its sample, this clonotype was seen many times. The chain employs TRBV20-1 and TRBJ2-7; D is undetermined. Trimming removed 3 bases at V and 2 bases at J, with 14 bases between. Germline V CDR1 and CDR2: DFQATT, SNEGSKA (reference sequence). This CDR3 spans 14 amino acids. The CDR3 is CSASVGRYPYEQYF. The CDR3 bases are TGCAGTGCTAGTGTAGGCCGGTACCCCTACGAGCAGTACTTC.

This clonotype was recorded many times. The chain employs TRBV12-5 and TRBJ2-3; D is unclear. Trimming removed 3 bases from V and 6 bases from J, with 10 bases in between. CDR1 is LGHNT, CDR2 FRNRAP, per germline. This CDR3 is built from 13 residues. This CDR3 is CASGFTAGDTQYF. The CDR3 DNA is TGTGCTAGTGGTTTCACAGCCGGGGATACGCAGTATTTT.

This clonotype came up many times. The chain carries TRBV6-2 or TRBV6-3 and TRBJ2-4, with D unclear. CDR1 is MNHEY and CDR2 is SVGEGT in the germline V gene. The CDR3 loop spans 14 amino acids. V lost 2 bases to trimming and J lost 0 bases, with 5 bases between them. CDR3 amino acids: CASSYKLAKNIQYF. CDR3 in DNA: TGTGCCAGCAGTTACAAGCTAGCCAAAAACATTCAGTACTTC.

The J gene is TRBJ1-5, the V gene TRBV28; D possibly corresponds to TRBD1 (5 bases). V was cut by 5 bases and J by 3 bases, with 8 bases left in between. CDR1 and CDR2 (germline): MDHEN, SYDVKM. The CDR3 length is 13 residues. CDR3 nucleotide sequence: TGTGCCAGCAGTCCAGGGTTCAATCAGCCCCAGCATTTT. Amino acid sequence: CASSPGFNQPQHF. Full variable domain (missing parts from reference TRBV28 and TRBJ1-5): DVKVTQSSRYLVKRTGEKVFLECVQDMDHENMFWYRQDPGLGLRLIYFSYDVKMKEKGDIPEGYSVSREKKERFSLILESASTNQTSMYLCASSPGFNQPQHFGDGTRLSIL.

V and J are TRBV28 and TRBJ2-7; no clear D. The CDR3 runs 11 residues. Trimming shortened V by 10 bases and J by 3 bases, and 10 bases separated the two germline ends. The germline V gene encodes CDR1 MDHEN and CDR2 SYDVKM. The CDR3 is CATHSNYEQYF. The DNA of the CDR3 is TGTGCCACTCATTCCAACTACGAGCAGTACTTC.

In its sample, this clonotype was seen many times. The J gene is TRBJ1-2, the V gene TRBV5-4; D is perhaps TRBD1 (6 bases). Germline CDR1 reads SGHNT; CDR2 reads YYREEE (reference sequence). Trimming took off 4 bases at V and 6 bases at J, with 19 bases between the two ends. The CDR3 contains 15 residues. CDR3 in DNA: TGTGCCAGCAGCCGTTCCGGACAGCCTCTTAATGGCTACACCTTC. This translates into CASSRSGQPLNGYTF.

The CDR3 DNA reads as TGTGCCAGCAGCGGTGATTCACCCCTCCACTTT. Translated, it gives CASSGDSPLHF. The chain is built from TRBV28 and TRBJ1-6; D unresolved. Germline CDR1 is MDHEN and CDR2 is SYDVKM. V was cut by 6 bases and J by 8 bases, with 5 bases left in between. The CDR3 length is 11 residues.

The table lists this clonotype with many counts. The V gene is TRBV20-1, the J gene TRBJ1-5; unclear D gene. Trimming took off 0 bases at V and 2 bases at J, with 14 bases between the two ends. This CDR3 region has 16 residues. The germline V gene encodes CDR1 DFQATT and CDR2 SNEGSKA (reference sequence). This chain's CDR3 is CSARDSRIVGNQPQHF. The CDR3 DNA reads as TGCAGTGCTAGAGATTCGAGGATTGTGGGCAATCAGCCCCAGCATTTT.

The rearrangement joins TRBV7-8 to TRBJ1-1; D unclear. V was shortened by 4 bases and J by 4 bases, with 10 bases between the two germline ends. In germline, CDR1 is SGHVS, CDR2 FQNEAQ. The CDR3 contains 13 residues. CDR3 bases: TGTGCCAGCAGCTCCGCAGGTTCCACTGAAGCTTTCTTT. Translating gives CASSSAGSTEAFF.

This clonotype was picked up many times. This chain connects TRBV7-9 to TRBJ1-5; D not resolved. In germline, CDR1 is SEHNR, CDR2 FQNEAQ (reference sequence). This CDR3 is 14 amino acids long. V dropped 1 base and J dropped 4 bases, with 8 bases sitting between them. CDR3 region: CASSLDSGNQPQHF. The DNA for the CDR3 is TGTGCCAGCAGCTTAGACTCCGGGAATCAGCCCCAGCATTTT. The full variable domain, rest sourced from reference TRBV7-9 and TRBJ1-5, is DTGVSQNPRHKITKRGQNVTFRCDPISEHNRLYWYRQTLGQGPEFLTYFQNEAQLEKSRLLSDRFSAERPKGSFSTLEIQRTEQGDSAMYLCASSLDSGNQPQHFGDGTRLSIL.

This clonotype was recorded a few times. The chain combines TRBV29-1 with TRBJ1-1, with D maybe TRBD1 (6 bases). Trimming stripped 4 bases from V and 2 bases from J, with 14 bases between. There are 14 residues in the CDR3. The germline gives CDR1 SQVTM, CDR2 ANQGSEA. CDR3 nucleotide sequence: TGCAGCGTTGTAACTGGACAGTTCAACACTGAAGCTTTCTTT. Translation: CSVVTGQFNTEAFF.

This clonotype was observed a handful of times. The chain combines TRBV2 with TRBJ2-5; TRBD1 matches 8 bases. V dropped 4 bases and J dropped 5; count of bases not matched to a gene: 6. Germline CDR1 is SNHLY and CDR2 is FYNNEI. This CDR3 spans 14 amino acids. The CDR3 DNA sequence: TGTGCCAGCAGTGTACGGACAGGGTTTGAGACCCAGTACTTC. Protein sequence: CASSVRTGFETQYF.